This T cell receptor (beta chain) was sequenced during a study of lymphopenia after photon versus proton radiotherapy. The CDR3 contains 15 residues. The V end lost 6 bases, the J end lost 1 base, and 13 bases lay between the germline ends. Germline values: CDR1 SNHLY, CDR2 FYNNEI. As concerns this clone: Its antigen is as yet unknown.

Findings and caveats of the study: Survival link was tested only in deceased patients; proton benefit remains a possibility. Post-nadir diversity loss with photons came from oligoclonal expansion, particularly CD8+ Temra cells. Relative stability marked proton patients; photon patients lost diversity and naive cells.

Clones were sequenced by immunoSEQ multiplex PCR, and TCRdb holds only the in-frame ones, with some missing. This sample has about 40,000 clones; roughly 84% occur once, and the top ten carry 10%. The chain joins TRBV2 to TRBJ1-5; D gene unclear. This receptor was identified in a woman in her sixties or seventies with pancreatic cancer. Some clones in this sample may be carry-over from other donors' samples. Sample: peripheral blood, taken from a patient treated with proton-based radiotherapy. CDR3: CASRENVGSNQPQHF. The CDR3 DNA sequence: TGTGCCAGCAGGGAAAACGTGGGAAGCAATCAGCCCCAGCATTTT.